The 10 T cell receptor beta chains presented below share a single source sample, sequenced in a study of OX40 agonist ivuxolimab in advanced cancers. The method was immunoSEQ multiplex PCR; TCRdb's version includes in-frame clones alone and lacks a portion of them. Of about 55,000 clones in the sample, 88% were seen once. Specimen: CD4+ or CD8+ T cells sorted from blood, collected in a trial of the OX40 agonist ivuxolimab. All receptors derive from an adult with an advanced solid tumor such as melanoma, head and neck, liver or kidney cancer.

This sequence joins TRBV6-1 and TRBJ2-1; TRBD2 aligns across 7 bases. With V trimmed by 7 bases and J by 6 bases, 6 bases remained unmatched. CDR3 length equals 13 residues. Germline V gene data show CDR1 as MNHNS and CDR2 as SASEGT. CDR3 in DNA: TGTGCCAGCACGGTAGCGGGCCTCAATGAGCAGTTCTTC. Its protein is CASTVAGLNEQFF.

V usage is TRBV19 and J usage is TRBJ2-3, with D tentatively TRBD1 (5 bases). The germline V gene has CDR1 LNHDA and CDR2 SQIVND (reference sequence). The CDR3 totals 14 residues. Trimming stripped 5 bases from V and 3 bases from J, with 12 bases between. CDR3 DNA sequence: TGTGCCAGTAGTCCCTCCCGACAGACAGATACGCAGTATTTT. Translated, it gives CASSPSRQTDTQYF.

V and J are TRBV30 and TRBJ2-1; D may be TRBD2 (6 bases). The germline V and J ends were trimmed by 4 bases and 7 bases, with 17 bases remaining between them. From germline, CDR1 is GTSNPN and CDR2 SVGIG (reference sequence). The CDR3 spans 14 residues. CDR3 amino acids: CAWKGSGRPNEQFF. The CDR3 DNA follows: TGTGCCTGGAAAGGGAGCGGGCGCCCTAATGAGCAGTTCTTC.

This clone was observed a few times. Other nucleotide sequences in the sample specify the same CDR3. CDR3 bases: TGTGCCAGCAGCTTAGGGGGGACAGGCCGACAAGAGACCCAGTACTTC. Protein product: CASSLGGTGRQETQYF. V is TRBV11-3 and J is TRBJ2-5, with 8 positions matching TRBD1. CDR3 length: 16 residues. The germline V gene encodes CDR1 SGHNT and CDR2 YENEEA. J was trimmed by 2 bases and V by 1 base; bases with no gene match: 6.

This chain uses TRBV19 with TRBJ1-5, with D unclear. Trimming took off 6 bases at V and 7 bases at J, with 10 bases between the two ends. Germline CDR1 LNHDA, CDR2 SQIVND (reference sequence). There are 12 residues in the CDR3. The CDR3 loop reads CASRAGRQPQHF. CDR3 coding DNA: TGTGCCAGTAGAGCCGGCAGGCAGCCCCAGCATTTT.

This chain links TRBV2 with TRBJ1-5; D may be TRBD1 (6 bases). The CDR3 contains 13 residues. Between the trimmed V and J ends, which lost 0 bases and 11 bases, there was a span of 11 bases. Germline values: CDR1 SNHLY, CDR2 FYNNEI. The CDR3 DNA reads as TGTGCCAGCAGTGAAGCAGGGGGAGGGGCCCAGCATTTT. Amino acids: CASSEAGGGAQHF.

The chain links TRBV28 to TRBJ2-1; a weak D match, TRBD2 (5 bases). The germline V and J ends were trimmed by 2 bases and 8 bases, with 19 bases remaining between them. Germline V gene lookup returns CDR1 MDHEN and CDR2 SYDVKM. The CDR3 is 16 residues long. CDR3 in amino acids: CASSLVSGQGKDEQFF. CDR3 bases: TGTGCCAGCAGTTTAGTAAGCGGTCAAGGGAAGGATGAGCAGTTCTTC.

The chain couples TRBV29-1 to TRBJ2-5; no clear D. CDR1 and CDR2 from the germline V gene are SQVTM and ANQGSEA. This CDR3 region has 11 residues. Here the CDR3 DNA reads TGCAGTGGTTCGGTCCAAGAGACCCAGTACTTC. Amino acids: CSGSVQETQYF. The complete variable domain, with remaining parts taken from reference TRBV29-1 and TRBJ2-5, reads SAVISQKPSRDICQRGTSLTIQCQVDSQVTMMFWYRQQPGQSLTLIATANQGSEATYESGFVIDKFPISRPNLTFSTLTVSNMSPEDSSIYLCSGSVQETQYFGPGTRLLVL.

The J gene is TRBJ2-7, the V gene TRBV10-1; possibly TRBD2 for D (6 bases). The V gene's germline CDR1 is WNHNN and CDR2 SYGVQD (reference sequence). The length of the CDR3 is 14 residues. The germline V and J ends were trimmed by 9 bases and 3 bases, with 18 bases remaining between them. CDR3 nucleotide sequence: TGCGCCAGGAAAAGACTAGTGGTGCTCTACGAGCAGTACTTC. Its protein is CARKRLVVLYEQYF.

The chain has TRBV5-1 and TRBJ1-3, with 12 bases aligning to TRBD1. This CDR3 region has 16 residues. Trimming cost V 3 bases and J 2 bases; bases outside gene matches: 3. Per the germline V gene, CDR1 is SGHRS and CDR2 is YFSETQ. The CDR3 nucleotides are TGCGCCAGCAGCTACGGGACAGGGGGCCCTGGAAACACCATATATTTT. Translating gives CASSYGTGGPGNTIYF. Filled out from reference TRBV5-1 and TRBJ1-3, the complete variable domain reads KAGVTQTPRYLIKTRGQQVTLSCSPISGHRSVSWYQQTPGQGLQFLFEYFSETQRNKGNFPGRFSGRQFSNSRSEMNVSTLELGDSALYLCASSYGTGGPGNTIYFGEGSWLTVV.